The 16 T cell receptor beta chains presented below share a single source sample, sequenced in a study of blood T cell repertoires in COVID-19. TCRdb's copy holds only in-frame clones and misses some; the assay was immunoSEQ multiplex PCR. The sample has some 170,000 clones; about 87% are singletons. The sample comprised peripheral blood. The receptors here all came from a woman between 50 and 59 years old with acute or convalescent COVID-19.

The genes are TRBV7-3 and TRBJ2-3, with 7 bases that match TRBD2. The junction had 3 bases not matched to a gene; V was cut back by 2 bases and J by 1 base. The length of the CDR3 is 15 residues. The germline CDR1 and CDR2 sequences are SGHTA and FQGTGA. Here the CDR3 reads CASSLPGGGTDTQYF. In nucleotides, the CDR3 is TGTGCCAGCAGCTTACCGGGGGGAGGCACAGATACGCAGTATTTT.

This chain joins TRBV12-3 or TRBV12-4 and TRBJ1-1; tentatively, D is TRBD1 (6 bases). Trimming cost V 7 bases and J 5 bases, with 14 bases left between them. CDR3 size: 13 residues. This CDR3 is CASKLQGWTEAFF. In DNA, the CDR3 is TGTGCCAGCAAACTACAGGGTTGGACTGAAGCTTTCTTT.

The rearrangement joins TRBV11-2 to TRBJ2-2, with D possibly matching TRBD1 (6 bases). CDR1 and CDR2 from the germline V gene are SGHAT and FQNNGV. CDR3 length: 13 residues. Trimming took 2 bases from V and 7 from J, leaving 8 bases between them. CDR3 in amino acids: CASSLSTGGELFF. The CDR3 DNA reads TGTGCCAGCAGCTTATCGACAGGCGGGGAGCTGTTTTTT.

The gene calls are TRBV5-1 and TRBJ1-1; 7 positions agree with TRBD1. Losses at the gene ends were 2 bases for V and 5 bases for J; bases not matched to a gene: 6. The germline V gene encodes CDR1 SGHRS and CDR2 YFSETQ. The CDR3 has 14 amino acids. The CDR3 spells CASSFGTANTEAFF. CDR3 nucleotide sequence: TGCGCCAGCAGCTTCGGGACAGCGAATACTGAAGCTTTCTTT. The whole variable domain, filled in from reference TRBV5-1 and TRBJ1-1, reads KAGVTQTPRYLIKTRGQQVTLSCSPISGHRSVSWYQQTPGQGLQFLFEYFSETQRNKGNFPGRFSGRQFSNSRSEMNVSTLELGDSALYLCASSFGTANTEAFFGQGTRLTVV.

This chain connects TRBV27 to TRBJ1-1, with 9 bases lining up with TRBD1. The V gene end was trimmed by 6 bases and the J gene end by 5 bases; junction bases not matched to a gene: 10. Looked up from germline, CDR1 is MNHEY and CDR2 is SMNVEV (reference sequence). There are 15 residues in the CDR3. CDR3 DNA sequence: TGTGCCAGCAGGACCGGGACAGGGTTATTGACTGAAGCTTTCTTT. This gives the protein CASRTGTGLLTEAFF.

CDR3 amino acids: CASSPDPGEGYTF. In nucleotides, the CDR3 is TGTGCCAGCAGCCCAGATCCCGGGGAAGGCTACACCTTC. The V call is TRBV9, the J call TRBJ1-2, with no clear D. The CDR3 runs to 13 residues. Germline V gives CDR1 SGDLS, CDR2 YYNGEE. Trimming removed 4 bases at V and 8 bases at J, with 15 bases between.

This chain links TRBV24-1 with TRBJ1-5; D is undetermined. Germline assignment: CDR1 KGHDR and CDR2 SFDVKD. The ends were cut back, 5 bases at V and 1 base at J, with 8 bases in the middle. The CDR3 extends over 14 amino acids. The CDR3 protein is CATSVSGSNQPQHF. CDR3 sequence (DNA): TGTGCCACCAGTGTGTCCGGGAGCAATCAGCCCCAGCATTTT.

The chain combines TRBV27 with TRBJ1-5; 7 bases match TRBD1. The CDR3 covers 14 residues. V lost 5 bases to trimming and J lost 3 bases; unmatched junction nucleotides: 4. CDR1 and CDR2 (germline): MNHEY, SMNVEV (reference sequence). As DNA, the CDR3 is TGTGCCAGCAGTCTAACAGGGGACAATCAGCCCCAGCATTTT. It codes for CASSLTGDNQPQHF.

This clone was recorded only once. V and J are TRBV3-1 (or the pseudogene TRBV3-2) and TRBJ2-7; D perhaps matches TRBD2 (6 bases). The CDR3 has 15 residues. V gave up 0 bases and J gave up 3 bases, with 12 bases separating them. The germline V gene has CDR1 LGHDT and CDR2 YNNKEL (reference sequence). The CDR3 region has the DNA TGTGCCAGCAGCCAAGAAATCGCGCGGGACTACGAGCAGTACTTC. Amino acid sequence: CASSQEIARDYEQYF.

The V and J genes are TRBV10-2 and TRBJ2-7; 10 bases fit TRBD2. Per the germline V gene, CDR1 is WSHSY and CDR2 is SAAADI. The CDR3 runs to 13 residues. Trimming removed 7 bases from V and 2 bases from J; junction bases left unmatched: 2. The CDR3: CASNLAGAYEQYF. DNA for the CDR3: TGCGCCAGCAATCTAGCGGGAGCCTACGAGCAGTACTTC.

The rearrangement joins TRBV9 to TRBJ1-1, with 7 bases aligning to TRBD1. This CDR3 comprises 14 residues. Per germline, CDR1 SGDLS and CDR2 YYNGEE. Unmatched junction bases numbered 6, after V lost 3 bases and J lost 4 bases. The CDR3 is CASSGRQGGTEAFF. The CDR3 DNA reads TGTGCCAGCAGCGGCCGACAGGGCGGCACTGAAGCTTTCTTT.

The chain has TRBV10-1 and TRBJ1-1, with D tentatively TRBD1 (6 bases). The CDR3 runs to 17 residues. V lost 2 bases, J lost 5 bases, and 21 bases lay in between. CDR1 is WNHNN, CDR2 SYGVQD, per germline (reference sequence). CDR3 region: CASSEPPWRGPLTEAFF. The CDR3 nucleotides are TGCGCCAGCAGTGAGCCCCCCTGGCGGGGGCCTTTAACTGAAGCTTTCTTT.

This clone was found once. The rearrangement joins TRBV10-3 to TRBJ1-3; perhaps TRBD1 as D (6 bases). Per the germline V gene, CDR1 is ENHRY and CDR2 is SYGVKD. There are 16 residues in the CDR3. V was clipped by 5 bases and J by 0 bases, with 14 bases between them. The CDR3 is CAISWTAITSGNTIYF. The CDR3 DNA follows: TGTGCCATCAGTTGGACAGCTATAACCTCTGGAAACACCATATATTTT.

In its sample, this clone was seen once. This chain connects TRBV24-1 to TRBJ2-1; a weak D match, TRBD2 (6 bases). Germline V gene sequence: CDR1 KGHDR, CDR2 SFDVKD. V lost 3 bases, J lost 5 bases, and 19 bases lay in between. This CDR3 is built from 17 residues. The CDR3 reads CATSDPTGLADDNEQFF. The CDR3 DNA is TGTGCCACCAGTGATCCCACGGGACTTGCGGATGACAATGAGCAGTTCTTC.

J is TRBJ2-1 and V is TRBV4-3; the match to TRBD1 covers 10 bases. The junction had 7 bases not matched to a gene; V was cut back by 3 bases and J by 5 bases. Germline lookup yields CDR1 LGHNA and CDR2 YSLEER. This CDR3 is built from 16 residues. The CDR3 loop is CASSHRRQGANNEQFF. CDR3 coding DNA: TGCGCCAGCAGCCACCGAAGACAGGGGGCGAACAATGAGCAGTTCTTC.

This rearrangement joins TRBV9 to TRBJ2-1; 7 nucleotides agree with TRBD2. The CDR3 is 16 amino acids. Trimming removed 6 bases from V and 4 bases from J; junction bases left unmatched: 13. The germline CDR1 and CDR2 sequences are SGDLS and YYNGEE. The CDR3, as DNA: TGTGCCAGCACCCAGGGATCGGGAGGCACGTACAATGAGCAGTTCTTC. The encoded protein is CASTQGSGGTYNEQFF.